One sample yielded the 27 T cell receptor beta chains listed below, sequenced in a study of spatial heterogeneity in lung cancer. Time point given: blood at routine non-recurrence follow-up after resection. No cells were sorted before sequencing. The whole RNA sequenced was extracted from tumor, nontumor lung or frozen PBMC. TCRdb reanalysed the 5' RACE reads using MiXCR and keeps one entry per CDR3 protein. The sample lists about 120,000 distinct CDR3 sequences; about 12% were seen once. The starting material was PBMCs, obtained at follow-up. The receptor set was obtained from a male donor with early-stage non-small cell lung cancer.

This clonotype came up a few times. CDR3: CASSQGLGSKLFF. CDR3 nucleotide sequence: TGCGCCAGCAGCCAAGGGTTGGGCAGTAAACTGTTTTTT. This chain links TRBV4-3 with TRBJ1-4; D gene ambiguous. This CDR3 has 13 amino acids. V gave up 1 base and J gave up 11 bases, with 11 bases separating them. Looked up from germline, CDR1 is LGHNA and CDR2 is YSLEER.

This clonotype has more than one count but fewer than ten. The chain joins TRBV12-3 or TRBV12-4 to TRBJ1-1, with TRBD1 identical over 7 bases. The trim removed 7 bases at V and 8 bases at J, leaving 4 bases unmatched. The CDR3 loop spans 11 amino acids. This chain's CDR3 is CASTRQGEAFF. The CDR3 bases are TGTGCCAGCACCCGACAGGGAGAAGCTTTCTTT.

Written as DNA, the CDR3 is TGTGCCAGCAGTCTAGCGACTCACTACGAGCAGTACTTC. It is translated as CASSLATHYEQYF. The genes are TRBV6-6 and TRBJ2-7; D perhaps matches TRBD2 (6 bases). The ends were cut back, 5 bases at V and 3 bases at J, with 11 bases in the middle. Germline CDR1 and CDR2: MNHNY and SVGAGI (reference sequence). This CDR3 spans 13 amino acids.

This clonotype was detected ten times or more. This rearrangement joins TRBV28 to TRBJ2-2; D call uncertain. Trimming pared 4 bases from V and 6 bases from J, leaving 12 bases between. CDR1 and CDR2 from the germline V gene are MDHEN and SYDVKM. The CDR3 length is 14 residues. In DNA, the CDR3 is TGTGCCAGCAGTTCGGCTCGGTTCGCCGGGGAGCTGTTTTTT. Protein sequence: CASSSARFAGELFF.

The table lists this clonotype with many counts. CDR3 bases: TGTGCCAGCAGCGCGGATGCTCGCCGGGACTACCCTAGGAAAAACACCGGGGAGCTGTTTTTT. Its translation: CASSADARRDYPRKNTGELFF. The chain employs TRBV9 and TRBJ2-2; 7 nucleotides agree with TRBD2. Germline loops: CDR1 SGDLS, CDR2 YYNGEE. This CDR3 has 21 residues. Trimming at V came to 3 bases and at J to 2 bases, leaving 22 bases not matched to a gene.

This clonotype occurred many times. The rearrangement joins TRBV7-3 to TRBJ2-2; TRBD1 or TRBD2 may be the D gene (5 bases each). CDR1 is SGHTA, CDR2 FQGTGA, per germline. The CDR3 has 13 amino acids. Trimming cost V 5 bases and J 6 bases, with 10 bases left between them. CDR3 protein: CASSPRGPGELFF. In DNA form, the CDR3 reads TGTGCCAGCAGCCCCCGGGGCCCCGGGGAGCTGTTTTTT.

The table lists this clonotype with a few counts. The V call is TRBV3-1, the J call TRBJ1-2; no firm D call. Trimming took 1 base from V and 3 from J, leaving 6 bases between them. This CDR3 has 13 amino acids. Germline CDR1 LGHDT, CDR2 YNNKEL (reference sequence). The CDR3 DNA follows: TGTGCCAGCAGCCAAGGGCAGCACTATGGCTACACCTTC. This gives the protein CASSQGQHYGYTF.

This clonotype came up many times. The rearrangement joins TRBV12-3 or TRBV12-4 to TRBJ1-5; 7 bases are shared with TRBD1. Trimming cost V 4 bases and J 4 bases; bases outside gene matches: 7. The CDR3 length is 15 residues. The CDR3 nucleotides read TGTGCCAGCAGTTCTCGGACAGGACTGAATCAGCCCCAGCATTTT. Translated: CASSSRTGLNQPQHF.

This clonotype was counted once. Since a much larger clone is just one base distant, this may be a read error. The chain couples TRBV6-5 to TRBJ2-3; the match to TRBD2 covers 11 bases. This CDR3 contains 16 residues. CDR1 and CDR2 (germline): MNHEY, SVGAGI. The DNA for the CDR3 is TGTGCCAACAGTTTTAGCGGGGGGGCCGGAACAGATACGCAGTATTTT. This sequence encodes CANSFSGGAGTDTQYF.

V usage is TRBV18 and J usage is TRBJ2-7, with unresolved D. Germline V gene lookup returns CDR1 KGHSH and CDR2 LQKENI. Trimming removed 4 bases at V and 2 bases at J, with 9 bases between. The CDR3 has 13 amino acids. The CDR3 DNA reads TGTGCCAGCTCACGGGGAAGCGCCTACGAGCAGTACTTC. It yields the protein CASSRGSAYEQYF.

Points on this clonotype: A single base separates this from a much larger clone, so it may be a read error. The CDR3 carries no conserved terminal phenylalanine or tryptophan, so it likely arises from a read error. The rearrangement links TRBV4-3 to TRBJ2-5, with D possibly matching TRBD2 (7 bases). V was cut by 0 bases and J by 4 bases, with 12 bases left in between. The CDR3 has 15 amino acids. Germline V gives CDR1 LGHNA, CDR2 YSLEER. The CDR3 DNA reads TGCGCCAGCAGCCAAGAGGAGGGGGGGACAGAGACCCAGTACTCC. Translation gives CASSQEEGGTETQYS.

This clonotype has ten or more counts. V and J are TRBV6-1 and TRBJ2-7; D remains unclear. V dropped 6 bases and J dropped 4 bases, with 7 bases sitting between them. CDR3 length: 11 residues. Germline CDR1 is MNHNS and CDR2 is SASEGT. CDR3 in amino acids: CASSPMYEQYF. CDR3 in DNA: TGTGCCAGCAGCCCCATGTACGAGCAGTACTTC.

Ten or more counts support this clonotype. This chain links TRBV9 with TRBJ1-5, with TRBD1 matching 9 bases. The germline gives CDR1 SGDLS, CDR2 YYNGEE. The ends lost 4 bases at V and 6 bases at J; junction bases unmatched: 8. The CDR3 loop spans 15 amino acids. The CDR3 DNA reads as TGTGCCAGCAGCCCCTCGACAGGGGGTATTCAGCCCCAGCATTTT. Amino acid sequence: CASSPSTGGIQPQHF.

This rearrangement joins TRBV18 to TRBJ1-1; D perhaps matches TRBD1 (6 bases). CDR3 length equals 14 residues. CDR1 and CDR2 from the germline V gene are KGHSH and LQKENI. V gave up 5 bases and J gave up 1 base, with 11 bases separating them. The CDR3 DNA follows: TGTGCCAGCTCAAACAGGGACCGGAACACTGAAGCTTTCTTT. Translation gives CASSNRDRNTEAFF.

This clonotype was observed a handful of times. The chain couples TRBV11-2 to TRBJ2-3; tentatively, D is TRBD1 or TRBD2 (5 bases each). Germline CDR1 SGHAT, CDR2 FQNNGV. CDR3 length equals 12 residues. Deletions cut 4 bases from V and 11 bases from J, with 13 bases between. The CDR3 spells CASSSTGPKQYF. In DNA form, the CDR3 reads TGTGCCAGCAGCTCGACGGGACCGAAGCAGTATTTT.

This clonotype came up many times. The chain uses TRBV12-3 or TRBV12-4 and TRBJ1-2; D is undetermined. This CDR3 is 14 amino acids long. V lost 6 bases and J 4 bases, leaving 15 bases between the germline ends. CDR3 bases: TGTGCCAGCAGCTCGCGTGAGGCGAGCTATGGCTACACCTTC. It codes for CASSSREASYGYTF.

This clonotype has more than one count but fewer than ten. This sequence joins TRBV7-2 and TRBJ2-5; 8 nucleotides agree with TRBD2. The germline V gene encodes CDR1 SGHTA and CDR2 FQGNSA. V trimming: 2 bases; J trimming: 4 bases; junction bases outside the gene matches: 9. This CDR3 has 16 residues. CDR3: CASSLSSGGGGETQYF. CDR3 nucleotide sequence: TGTGCCAGCAGCTTATCCAGCGGGGGAGGAGGAGAGACCCAGTACTTC.

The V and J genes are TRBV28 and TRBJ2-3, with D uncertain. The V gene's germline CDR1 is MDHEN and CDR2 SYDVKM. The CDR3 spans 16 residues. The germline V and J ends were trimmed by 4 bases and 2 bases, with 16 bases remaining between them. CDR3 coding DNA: TGTGCCAGCAGTTATTTTGGCGGCTTCAACACAGATACGCAGTATTTT. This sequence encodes CASSYFGGFNTDTQYF.

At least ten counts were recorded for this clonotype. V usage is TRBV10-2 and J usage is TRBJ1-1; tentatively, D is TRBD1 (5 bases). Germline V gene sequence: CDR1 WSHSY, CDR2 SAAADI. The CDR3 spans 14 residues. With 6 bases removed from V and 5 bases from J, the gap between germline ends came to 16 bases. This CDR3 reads CASRMGTHSTEAFF. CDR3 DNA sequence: TGCGCCAGCAGGATGGGGACCCATTCTACTGAAGCTTTCTTT.

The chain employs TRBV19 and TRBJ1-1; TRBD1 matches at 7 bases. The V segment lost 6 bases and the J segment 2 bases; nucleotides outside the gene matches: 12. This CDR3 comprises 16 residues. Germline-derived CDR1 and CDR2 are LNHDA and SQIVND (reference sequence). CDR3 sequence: CASRRETGDSNTEAFF. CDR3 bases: TGTGCCAGTAGGAGGGAGACCGGGGACAGCAACACTGAAGCTTTCTTT.

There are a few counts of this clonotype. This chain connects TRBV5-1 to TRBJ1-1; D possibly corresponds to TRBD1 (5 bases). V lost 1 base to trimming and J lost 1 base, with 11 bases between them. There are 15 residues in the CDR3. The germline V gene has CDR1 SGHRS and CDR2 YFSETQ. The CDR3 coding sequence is TGCGCCAGCAGCTTGTGGGGCGCAGGGAACACTGAAGCTTTCTTT. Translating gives CASSLWGAGNTEAFF.

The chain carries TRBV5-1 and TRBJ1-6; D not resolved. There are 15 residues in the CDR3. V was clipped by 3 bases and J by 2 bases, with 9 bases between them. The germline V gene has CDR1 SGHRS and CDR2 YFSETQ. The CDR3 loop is CASSWEPAYNSPLHF. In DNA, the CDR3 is TGCGCCAGCAGCTGGGAGCCAGCCTATAATTCACCCCTCCACTTT.

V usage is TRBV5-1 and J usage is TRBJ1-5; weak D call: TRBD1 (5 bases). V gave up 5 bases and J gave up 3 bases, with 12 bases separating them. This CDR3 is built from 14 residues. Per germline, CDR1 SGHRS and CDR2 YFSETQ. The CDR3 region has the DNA TGCGCCAGCAGACCTGACAGTTACAATCAGCCCCAGCATTTT. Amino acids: CASRPDSYNQPQHF.

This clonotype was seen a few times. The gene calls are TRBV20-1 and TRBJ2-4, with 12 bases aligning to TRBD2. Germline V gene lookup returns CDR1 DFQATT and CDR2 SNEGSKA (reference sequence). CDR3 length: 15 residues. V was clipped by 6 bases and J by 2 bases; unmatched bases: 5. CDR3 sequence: CSAPTSGGSKNIQYF. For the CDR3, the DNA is TGCAGTGCCCCGACTAGCGGGGGCTCCAAAAACATTCAGTACTTC.

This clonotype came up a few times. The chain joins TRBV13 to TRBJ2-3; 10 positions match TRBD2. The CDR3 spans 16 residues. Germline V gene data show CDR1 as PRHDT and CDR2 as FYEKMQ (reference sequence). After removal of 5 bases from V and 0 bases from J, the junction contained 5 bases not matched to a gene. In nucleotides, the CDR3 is TGTGCCAGCAGCCCTGGACTAGCGGTGAGCACAGATACGCAGTATTTT. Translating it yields CASSPGLAVSTDTQYF.

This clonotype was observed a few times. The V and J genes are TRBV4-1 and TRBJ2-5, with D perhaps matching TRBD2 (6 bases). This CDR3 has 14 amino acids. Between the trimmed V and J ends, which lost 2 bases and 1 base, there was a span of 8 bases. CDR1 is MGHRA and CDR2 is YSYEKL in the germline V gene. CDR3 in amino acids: CASSQQGLQETQYF. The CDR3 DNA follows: TGCGCCAGCAGCCAACAGGGACTCCAAGAGACCCAGTACTTC.

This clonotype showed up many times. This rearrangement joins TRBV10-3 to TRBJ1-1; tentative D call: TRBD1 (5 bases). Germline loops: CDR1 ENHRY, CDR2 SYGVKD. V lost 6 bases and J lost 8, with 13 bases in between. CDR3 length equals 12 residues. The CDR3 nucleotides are TGTGCCATCAGGGGATCGGGGCTAGAAGCTTTCTTT. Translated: CAIRGSGLEAFF.